The present T cell receptor beta chain was sequenced within a study of blood T cell repertoires in COVID-19. J lost 6 bases, V lost 0 bases, and 4 bases had no gene match. The CDR3 totals 15 residues. CDR1 and CDR2 (germline): KGHSY, FQNENV. Source study methods: Reference gene primer amplification yielded estimated nucleated cell counts. Only in-frame clones appear in the TCRdb table, and some are missing; sequencing was by immunoSEQ multiplex PCR. Clone size and V and J calls were adopted from that table, with D and trimming inferred from the DNA. The profile covers some 300,000 clones, with 88% appearing a single time and more than 6.5% taken by the ten largest.

This TCR was recovered from a woman in her twenties or thirties who had recovered from COVID-19. Material: peripheral blood. The rearrangement links TRBV16 to TRBJ2-2; 7 bases are a match to TRBD1. Here the CDR3 DNA reads TGTGCCAGCAGCCAATCGTTTCAGGGGGCCGGGGAGCTGTTTTTT. It is translated as CASSQSFQGAGELFF.